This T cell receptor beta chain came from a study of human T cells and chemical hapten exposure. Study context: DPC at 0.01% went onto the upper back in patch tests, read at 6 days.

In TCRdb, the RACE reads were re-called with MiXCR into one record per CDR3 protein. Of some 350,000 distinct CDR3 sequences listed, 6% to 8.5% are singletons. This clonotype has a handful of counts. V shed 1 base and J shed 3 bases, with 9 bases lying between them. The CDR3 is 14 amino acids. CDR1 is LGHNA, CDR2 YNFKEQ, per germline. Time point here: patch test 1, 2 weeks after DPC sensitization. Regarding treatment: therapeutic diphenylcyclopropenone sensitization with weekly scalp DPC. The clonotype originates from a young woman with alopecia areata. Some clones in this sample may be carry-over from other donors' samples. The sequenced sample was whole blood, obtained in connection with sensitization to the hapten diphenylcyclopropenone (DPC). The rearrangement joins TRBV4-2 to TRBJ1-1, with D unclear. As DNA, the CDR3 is TGTGCCAGCAGCCAAGGGGGTGCGTACACTGAAGCTTTCTTT. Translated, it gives CASSQGGAYTEAFF.